The clone carrying this T cell receptor beta chain was counted only a few times. Together with a sample-barcoded 5' primer, a J-beta primer mix was included in a second PCR lasting roughly 7 to 11 cycles. Each CDR3 protein gets one entry after TCRdb re-called the 5' RACE reads with MiXCR. The top ten hold less than 0.75% of the sample, which has under 1,100,000 distinct CDR3 sequences, less than 25% seen once. These data originate in a study of blood T cells in healthy people across ages. The CDR3 consists of 16 residues. Trimming removed 4 bases from V and 0 bases from J, with 13 bases in between. The germline V gene encodes CDR1 LGHNA and CDR2 YNFKEQ. The same specimen was also included in a second study, on T cells of mothers and their children.

The gene calls are TRBV4-2 and TRBJ2-4; tentative D call: TRBD2 (6 bases). This TCR derives from a girl aged 2 to 9 in good health. Sequencing used blood. The CDR3 bases are TGTGCCAGCAGCCCCCGGGACTCCGAAGCCAAAAACATTCAGTACTTC. Its translation is CASSPRDSEAKNIQYF.